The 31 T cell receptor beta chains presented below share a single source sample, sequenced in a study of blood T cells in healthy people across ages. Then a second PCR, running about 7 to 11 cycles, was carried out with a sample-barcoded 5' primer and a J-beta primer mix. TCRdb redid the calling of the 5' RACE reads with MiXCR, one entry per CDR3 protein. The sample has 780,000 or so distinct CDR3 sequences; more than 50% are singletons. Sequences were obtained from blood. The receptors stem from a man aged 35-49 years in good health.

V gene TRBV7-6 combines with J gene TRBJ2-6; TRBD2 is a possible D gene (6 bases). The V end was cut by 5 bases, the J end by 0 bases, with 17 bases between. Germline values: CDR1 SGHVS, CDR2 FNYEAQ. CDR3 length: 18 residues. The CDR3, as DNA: TGTGCCAGCAGCCTATCCCCGGGGGAGAGCTCTGGGGCCAACGTCCTGACTTTC. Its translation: CASSLSPGESSGANVLTF.

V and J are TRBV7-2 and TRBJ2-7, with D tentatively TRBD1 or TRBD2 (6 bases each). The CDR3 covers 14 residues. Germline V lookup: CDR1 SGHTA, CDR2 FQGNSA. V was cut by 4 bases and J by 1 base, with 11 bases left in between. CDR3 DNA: TGTGCCAGCAGCTCGAAGGGGGGTTCCTACGAGCAGTACTTC. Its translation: CASSSKGGSYEQYF.

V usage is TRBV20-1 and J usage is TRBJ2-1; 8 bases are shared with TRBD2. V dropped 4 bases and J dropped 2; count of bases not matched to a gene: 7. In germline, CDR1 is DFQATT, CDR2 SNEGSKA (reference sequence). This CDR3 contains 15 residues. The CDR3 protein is CSATALLAAYNEQFF. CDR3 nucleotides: TGCAGTGCTACAGCCTTACTAGCGGCCTACAATGAGCAGTTCTTC.

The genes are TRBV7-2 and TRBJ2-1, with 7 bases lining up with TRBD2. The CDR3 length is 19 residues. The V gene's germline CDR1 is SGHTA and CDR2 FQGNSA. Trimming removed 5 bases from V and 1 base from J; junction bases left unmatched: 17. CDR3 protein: CASSPSGVVSGGSYNEQFF. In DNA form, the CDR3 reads TGTGCCAGCAGCCCCTCTGGGGTGGTATCGGGGGGATCCTACAATGAGCAGTTCTTC.

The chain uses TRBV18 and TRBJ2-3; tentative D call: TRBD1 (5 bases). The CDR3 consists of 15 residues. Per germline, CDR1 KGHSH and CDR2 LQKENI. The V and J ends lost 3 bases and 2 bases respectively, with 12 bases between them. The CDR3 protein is CASSPETAYTDTQYF. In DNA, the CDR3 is TGTGCCAGCTCACCTGAGACAGCCTACACAGATACGCAGTATTTT.

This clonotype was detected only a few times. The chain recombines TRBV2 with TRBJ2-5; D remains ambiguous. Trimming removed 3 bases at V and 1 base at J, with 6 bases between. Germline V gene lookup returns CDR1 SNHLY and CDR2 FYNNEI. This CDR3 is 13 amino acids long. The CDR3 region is CASSDSIQETQYF. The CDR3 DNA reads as TGTGCCAGCAGTGATAGTATCCAAGAGACCCAGTACTTC.

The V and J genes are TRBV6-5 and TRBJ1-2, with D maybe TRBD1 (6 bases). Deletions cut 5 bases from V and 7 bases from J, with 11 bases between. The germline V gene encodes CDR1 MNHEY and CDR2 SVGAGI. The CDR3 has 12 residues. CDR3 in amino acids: CASSQGPLGYTF. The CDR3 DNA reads TGTGCCAGCAGTCAGGGGCCCCTTGGCTACACCTTC.

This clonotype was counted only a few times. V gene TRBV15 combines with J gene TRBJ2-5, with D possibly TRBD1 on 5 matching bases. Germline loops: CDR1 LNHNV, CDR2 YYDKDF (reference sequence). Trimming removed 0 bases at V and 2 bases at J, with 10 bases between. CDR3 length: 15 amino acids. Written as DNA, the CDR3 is TGTGCCACCAGCAGAGATGTCAGGGTGCAAGAGACCCAGTACTTC. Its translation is CATSRDVRVQETQYF.

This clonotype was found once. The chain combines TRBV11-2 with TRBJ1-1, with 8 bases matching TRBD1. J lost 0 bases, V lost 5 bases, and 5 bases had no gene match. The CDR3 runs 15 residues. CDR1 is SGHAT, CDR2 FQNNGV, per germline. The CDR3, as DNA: TGTGCCAGCAGCCCGGGGGACAGGATGAACACTGAAGCTTTCTTT. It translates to CASSPGDRMNTEAFF.

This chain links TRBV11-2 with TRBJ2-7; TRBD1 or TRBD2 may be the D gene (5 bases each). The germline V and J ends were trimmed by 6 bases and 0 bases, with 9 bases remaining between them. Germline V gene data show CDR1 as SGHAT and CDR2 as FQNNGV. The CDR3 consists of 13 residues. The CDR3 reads CASRLGVSYEQYF. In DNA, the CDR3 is TGTGCCAGCAGACTAGGGGTCTCCTACGAGCAGTACTTC.

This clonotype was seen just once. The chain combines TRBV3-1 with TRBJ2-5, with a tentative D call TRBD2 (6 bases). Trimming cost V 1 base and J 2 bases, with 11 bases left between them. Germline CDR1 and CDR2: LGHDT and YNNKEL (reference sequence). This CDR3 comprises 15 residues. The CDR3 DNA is TGTGCCAGCAGCCAAGGCGTAGCGGATCAAGAGACCCAGTACTTC. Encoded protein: CASSQGVADQETQYF.

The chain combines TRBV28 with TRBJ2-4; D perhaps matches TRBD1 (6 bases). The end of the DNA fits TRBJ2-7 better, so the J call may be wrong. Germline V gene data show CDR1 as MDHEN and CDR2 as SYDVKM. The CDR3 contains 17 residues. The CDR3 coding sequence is TGTGCCAGCAGTTTACCTCAGACCCGGACAGCTGCCTACGAGCAGTACTTC. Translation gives CASSLPQTRTAAYEQYF.

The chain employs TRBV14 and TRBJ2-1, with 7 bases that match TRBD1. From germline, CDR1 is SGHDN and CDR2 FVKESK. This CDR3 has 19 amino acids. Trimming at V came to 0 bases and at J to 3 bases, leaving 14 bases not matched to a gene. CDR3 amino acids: CASSQDGAVNRGIYNEQFF. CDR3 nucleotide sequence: TGTGCCAGCAGCCAAGATGGTGCGGTAAACAGGGGCATCTACAATGAGCAGTTCTTC.

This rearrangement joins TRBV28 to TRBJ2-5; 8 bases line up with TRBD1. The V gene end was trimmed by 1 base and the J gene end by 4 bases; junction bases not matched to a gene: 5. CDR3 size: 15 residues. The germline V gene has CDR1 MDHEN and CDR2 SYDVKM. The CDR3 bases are TGTGCCAGCAGTTTATCTGGGACAGGCCCAGAGACCCAGTACTTC. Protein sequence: CASSLSGTGPETQYF.

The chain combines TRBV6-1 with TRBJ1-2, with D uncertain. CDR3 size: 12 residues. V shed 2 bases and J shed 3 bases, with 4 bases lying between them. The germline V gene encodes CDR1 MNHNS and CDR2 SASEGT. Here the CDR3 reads CASSEKDYGYTF. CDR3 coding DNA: TGTGCCAGCAGTGAAAAGGACTATGGCTACACCTTC.

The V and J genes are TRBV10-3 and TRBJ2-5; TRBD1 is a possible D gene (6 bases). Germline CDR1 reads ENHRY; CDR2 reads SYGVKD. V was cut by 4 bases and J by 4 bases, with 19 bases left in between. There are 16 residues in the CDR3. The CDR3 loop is CAISGSGDGPGETQYF. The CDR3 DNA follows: TGTGCCATCAGTGGGTCAGGGGATGGCCCCGGAGAGACCCAGTACTTC.

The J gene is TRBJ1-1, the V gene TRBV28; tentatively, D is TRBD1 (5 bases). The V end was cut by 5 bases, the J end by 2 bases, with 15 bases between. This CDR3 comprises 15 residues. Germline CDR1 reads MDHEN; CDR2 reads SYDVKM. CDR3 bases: TGTGCCAGCAGTAAAGGTCTGGGGCTCAACACTGAAGCTTTCTTT. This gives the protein CASSKGLGLNTEAFF.

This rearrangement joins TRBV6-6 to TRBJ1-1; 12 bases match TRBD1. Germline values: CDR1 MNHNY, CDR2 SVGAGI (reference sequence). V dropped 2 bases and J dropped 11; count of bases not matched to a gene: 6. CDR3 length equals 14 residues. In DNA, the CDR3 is TGTGCCAGCAGTTACCCGGGACAGGGGGCTAGTGCTTTCTTT. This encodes CASSYPGQGASAFF.

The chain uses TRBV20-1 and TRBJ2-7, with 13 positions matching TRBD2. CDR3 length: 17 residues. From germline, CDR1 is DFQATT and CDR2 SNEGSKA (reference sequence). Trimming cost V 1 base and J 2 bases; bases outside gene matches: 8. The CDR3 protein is CSARGAGTSGAAYEQYF. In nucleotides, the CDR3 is TGCAGTGCTAGAGGTGCCGGGACTAGCGGGGCAGCCTACGAGCAGTACTTC.

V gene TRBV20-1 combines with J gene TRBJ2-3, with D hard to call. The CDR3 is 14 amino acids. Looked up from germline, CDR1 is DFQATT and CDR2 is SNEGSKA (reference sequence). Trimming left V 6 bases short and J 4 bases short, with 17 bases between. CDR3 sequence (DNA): TGCAGTGCGCAAGAGTTTTTCGCAGCAGATACGCAGTATTTT. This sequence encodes CSAQEFFAADTQYF.

The CDR3 region has the DNA TGTGCCAGCAGTTTCAGCGGTACATATGGCTACACCTTC. Translating it yields CASSFSGTYGYTF. The chain uses TRBV12-3 or TRBV12-4 and TRBJ1-2; D remains unclear. The CDR3 extends over 13 amino acids. V lost 3 bases and J 5 bases, leaving 10 bases between the germline ends.

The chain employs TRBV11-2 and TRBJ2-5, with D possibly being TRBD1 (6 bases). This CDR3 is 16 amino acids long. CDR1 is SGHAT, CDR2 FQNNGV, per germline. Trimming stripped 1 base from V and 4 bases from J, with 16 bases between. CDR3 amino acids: CASSLAQGVGIETQYF. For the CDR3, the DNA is TGTGCCAGCAGCTTAGCACAGGGCGTTGGGATAGAGACCCAGTACTTC.

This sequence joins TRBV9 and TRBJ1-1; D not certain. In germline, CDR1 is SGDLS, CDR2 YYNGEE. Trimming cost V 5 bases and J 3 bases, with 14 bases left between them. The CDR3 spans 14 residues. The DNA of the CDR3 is TGTGCCAGCAGTCGAAGTCCGGCGGACACTGAAGCTTTCTTT. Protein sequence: CASSRSPADTEAFF. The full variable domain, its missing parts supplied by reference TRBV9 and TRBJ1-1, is DSGVTQTPKHLITATGQRVTLRCSPRSGDLSVYWYQQSLDQGLQFLIQYYNGEERAKGNILERFSAQQFPDLHSELNLSSLELGDSALYFCASSRSPADTEAFFGQGTRLTVV.

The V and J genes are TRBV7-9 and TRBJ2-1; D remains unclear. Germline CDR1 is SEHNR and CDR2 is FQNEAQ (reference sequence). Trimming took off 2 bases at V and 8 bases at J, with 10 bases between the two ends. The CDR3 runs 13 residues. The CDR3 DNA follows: TGTGCCAGCAGCTTACGCCTAGGCTATGAGCAGTTCTTC. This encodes CASSLRLGYEQFF. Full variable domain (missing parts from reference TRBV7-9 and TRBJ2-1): DTGVSQNPRHKITKRGQNVTFRCDPISEHNRLYWYRQTLGQGPEFLTYFQNEAQLEKSRLLSDRFSAERPKGSFSTLEIQRTEQGDSAMYLCASSLRLGYEQFFGPGTRLTVL.

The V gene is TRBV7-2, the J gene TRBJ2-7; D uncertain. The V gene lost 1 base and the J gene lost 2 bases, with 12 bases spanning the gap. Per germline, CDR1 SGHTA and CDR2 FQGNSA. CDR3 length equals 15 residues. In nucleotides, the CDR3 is TGTGCCAGCAGCTTAGAGGCACACTATACCTACGAGCAGTACTTC. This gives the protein CASSLEAHYTYEQYF.

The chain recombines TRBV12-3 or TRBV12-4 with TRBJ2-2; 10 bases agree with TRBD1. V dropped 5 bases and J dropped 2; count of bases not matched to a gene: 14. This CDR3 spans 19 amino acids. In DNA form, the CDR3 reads TGTGCCAGCAGTCAGGGACAGGGGAGCCCTTGGCGTAACACCGGGGAGCTGTTTTTT. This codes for CASSQGQGSPWRNTGELFF.

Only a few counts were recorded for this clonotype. CDR3 bases: TGCGCCAGCAGCTTGGGAAAGGGGGCTAACAGTGAGACCCAGTACTTC. Its protein is CASSLGKGANSETQYF. The gene calls are TRBV5-1 and TRBJ2-5; 7 nucleotides agree with TRBD1. Germline CDR1 reads SGHRS; CDR2 reads YFSETQ. The CDR3 length is 16 residues. Trimming removed 0 bases from V and 5 bases from J; junction bases left unmatched: 10.

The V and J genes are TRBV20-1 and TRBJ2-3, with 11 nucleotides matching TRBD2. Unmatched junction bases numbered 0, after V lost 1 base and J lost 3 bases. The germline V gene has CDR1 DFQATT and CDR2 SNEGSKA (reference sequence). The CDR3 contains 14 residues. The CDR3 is CSARASGGTDTQYF. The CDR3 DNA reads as TGCAGTGCTAGAGCTAGCGGGGGGACAGATACGCAGTATTTT.

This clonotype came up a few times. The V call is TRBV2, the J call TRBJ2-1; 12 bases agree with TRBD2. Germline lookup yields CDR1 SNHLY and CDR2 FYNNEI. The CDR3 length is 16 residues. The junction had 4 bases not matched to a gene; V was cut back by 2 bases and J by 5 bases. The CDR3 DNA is TGTGCCAGCAGTGAATCGACTAGCGGGAGCCACAATGAGCAGTTCTTC. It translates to CASSESTSGSHNEQFF. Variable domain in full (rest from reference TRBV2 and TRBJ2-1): EPEVTQTPSHQVTQMGQEVILRCVPISNHLYFYWYRQILGQKVEFLVSFYNNEISEKSEIFDDQFSVERPDGSNFTLKIRSTKLEDSAMYFCASSESTSGSHNEQFFGPGTRLTVL.

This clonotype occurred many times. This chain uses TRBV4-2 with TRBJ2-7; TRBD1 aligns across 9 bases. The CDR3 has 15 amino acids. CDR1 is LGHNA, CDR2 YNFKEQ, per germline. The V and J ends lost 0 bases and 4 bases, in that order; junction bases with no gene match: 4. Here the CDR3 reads CASSQDRTGVYEQYF. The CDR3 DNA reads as TGTGCCAGCAGCCAAGATAGGACAGGGGTTTACGAGCAGTACTTC.

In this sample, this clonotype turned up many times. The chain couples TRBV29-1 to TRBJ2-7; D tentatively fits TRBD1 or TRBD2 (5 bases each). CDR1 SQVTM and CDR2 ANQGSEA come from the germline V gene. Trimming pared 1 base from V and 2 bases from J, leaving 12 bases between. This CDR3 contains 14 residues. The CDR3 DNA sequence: TGCAGCGTTGAAGCCTCGGGGACCCCCTACGAGCAGTACTTC. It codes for CSVEASGTPYEQYF.